The 30 T cell receptor beta chains given below trace back to one sample, sequenced in a study of blood T cell repertoires in COVID-19. TCRdb's table, derived via immunoSEQ multiplex PCR, lists solely in-frame clones and lacks some. Found here are 300,000 to 400,000 clones, 87% of them singletons; the top ten hold approximately 9.3%. What was sequenced was peripheral blood. All receptors derive from a man aged 30 to 39 with COVID-19, enrolled during active disease.

CDR3 DNA: TGTGCCACCAGGGGGAGGGGAAGCTCCTACGAGCAGTACTTC. It translates to CATRGRGSSYEQYF. The J gene is TRBJ2-7, the V gene TRBV28; D assignment may be TRBD1 or TRBD2 (7 bases each). V lost 10 bases and J 0 bases, leaving 16 bases between the germline ends. CDR1 is MDHEN and CDR2 is SYDVKM in the germline V gene. CDR3 length equals 14 residues.

The V and J genes are TRBV6-5 and TRBJ2-5, with 10 bases identical to TRBD1. CDR1 and CDR2 from the germline V gene are MNHEY and SVGAGI. This CDR3 has 14 amino acids. J lost 4 bases, V lost 6 bases, and 5 bases had no gene match. The CDR3 bases are TGTGCCAGCAGAGGGACAGGGGTCCTAGAGACCCAGTACTTC. Encoded protein: CASRGTGVLETQYF.

The chain links TRBV5-1 to TRBJ2-3, with D possibly TRBD2 on 6 matching bases. Germline CDR1 reads SGHRS; CDR2 reads YFSETQ. The V and J ends lost 1 base and 2 bases respectively, with 11 bases between them. The CDR3 totals 15 residues. The CDR3 DNA is TGCGCCAGCAGCTTGTACGGGAGAATCACAGATACGCAGTATTTT. This gives the protein CASSLYGRITDTQYF.

The rearrangement uses TRBV6-6 and TRBJ2-2; D may be TRBD2 (6 bases). Per germline, CDR1 MNHNY and CDR2 SVGAGI (reference sequence). CDR3 length: 13 amino acids. V gave up 2 bases and J gave up 6 bases, with 7 bases separating them. The CDR3 DNA follows: TGTGCCAGCAGTTACGGGGGGTCCGGGGAGCTGTTTTTT. This encodes CASSYGGSGELFF.

The chain is built from TRBV5-4 and TRBJ1-3; D gene uncertain. Germline V lookup: CDR1 SGHNT, CDR2 YYREEE (reference sequence). Trimming took 4 bases from V and 7 from J, leaving 9 bases between them. The CDR3 consists of 12 residues. CDR3: CASSGGGNTIYF. The CDR3 coding sequence is TGTGCCAGCAGCGGCGGAGGGAACACCATATATTTT.

The CDR3 DNA follows: TGTGCCAGCAGCGTGACAGGGGGCAGCTCCAACTATGGCTACACCTTC. Encoded protein: CASSVTGGSSNYGYTF. The genes are TRBV5-5 and TRBJ1-2, with 10 bases fitting TRBD1. Looked up from germline, CDR1 is SGHKS and CDR2 is YYEKEE (reference sequence). CDR3 size: 16 residues. V dropped 4 bases and J dropped 2; count of bases not matched to a gene: 8. The whole variable domain, remainder taken from reference TRBV5-5 and TRBJ1-2, is DAGVTQSPTHLIKTRGQQVTLRCSPISGHKSVSWYQQVLGQGPQFIFQYYEKEERGRGNFPDRFSARQFPNYSSELNVNALLLGDSALYLCASSVTGGSSNYGYTFGSGTRLTVV.

This chain joins TRBV11-2 and TRBJ2-7, with 8 bases lining up with TRBD2. Per the germline V gene, CDR1 is SGHAT and CDR2 is FQNNGV. The CDR3 extends over 14 amino acids. V gave up 1 base and J gave up 3 bases; unmatched junction bases: 2. The CDR3 loop is CASSLAAGDYEQYF. In DNA form, the CDR3 reads TGTGCCAGCAGCTTAGCAGCGGGAGACTACGAGCAGTACTTC.

V is TRBV7-7 and J is TRBJ2-2, with D uncertain. CDR3 size: 14 residues. Germline V gene sequence: CDR1 SSHAT, CDR2 FNYEAQ (reference sequence). The V end was cut by 6 bases, the J end by 0 bases, with 8 bases between. The CDR3 spells CASSSTSNTGELFF. The CDR3 DNA is TGTGCCAGCAGTTCCACATCGAACACCGGGGAGCTGTTTTTT. Together with reference TRBV7-7 and TRBJ2-2, the CDR3 gives the full variable domain: GAGVSQSPRYKVTKRGQDVTLRCDPISSHATLYWYQQALGQGPEFLTYFNYEAQPDKSGLPSDRFSAERPEGSISTLTIQRTEQRDSAMYRCASSSTSNTGELFFGEGSRLTVL.

The chain uses TRBV11-3 and TRBJ1-3; perhaps TRBD1 as D (6 bases). The CDR3 sequence is 16 residues long. The germline V gene encodes CDR1 SGHNT and CDR2 YENEEA. Trimming shortened V by 0 bases and J by 4 bases, and 13 bases separated the two germline ends. The DNA for the CDR3 is TGTGCCAGCAGCTTAGAAGGCTCGACAGGAGGAAACACCATATATTTT. Translated: CASSLEGSTGGNTIYF.

The chain combines TRBV5-1 with TRBJ2-1; D perhaps matches TRBD1 (5 bases). V was shortened by 4 bases and J by 7 bases, with 18 bases between the two germline ends. The CDR3 sequence is 15 residues long. Germline V gene sequence: CDR1 SGHRS, CDR2 YFSETQ. The CDR3 coding sequence is TGCGCCAGCAGCCCTCAGGGCCCCCAAACGAATGAGCAGTTCTTC. This encodes CASSPQGPQTNEQFF.

J is TRBJ2-3 and V is TRBV19; D gene unclear. Per the germline V gene, CDR1 is LNHDA and CDR2 is SQIVND (reference sequence). V gave up 4 bases and J gave up 3 bases, with 14 bases separating them. The CDR3 covers 15 residues. For the CDR3, the DNA is TGTGCCAGTAGTAGGGCTCTCACCCCTACAGATACGCAGTATTTT. The encoded protein is CASSRALTPTDTQYF.

A note on this clone: This same CDR3 is encoded by further DNA sequences in the sample. The rearrangement joins TRBV24-1 to TRBJ1-2, with 7 bases lining up with TRBD1. The V segment lost 4 bases and the J segment 2 bases; nucleotides outside the gene matches: 3. This CDR3 is 14 amino acids long. Germline V gene data show CDR1 as KGHDR and CDR2 as SFDVKD. CDR3 DNA sequence: TGTGCCACCAGTGACTCGGGACAGAACTATGGCTACACCTTC. This encodes CATSDSGQNYGYTF.

V is TRBV20-1 and J is TRBJ2-5; D might be TRBD2 (5 bases). The germline V gene has CDR1 DFQATT and CDR2 SNEGSKA (reference sequence). V was trimmed by 6 bases and J by 7 bases, leaving 9 bases between them. The CDR3 length is 10 residues. The CDR3 protein is CSASAGTQYF. CDR3 in DNA: TGCAGTGCCTCGGCGGGGACCCAGTACTTC.

The V gene is TRBV3-1 (or the pseudogene TRBV3-2), the J gene TRBJ1-1; D is undetermined. The V gene lost 3 bases and the J gene lost 0 bases, with 5 bases spanning the gap. The CDR3 covers 13 residues. CDR1 and CDR2 (germline): LGHDT, YNNKEL (reference sequence). CDR3: CASSQTMNTEAFF. CDR3 bases: TGTGCCAGCAGCCAGACTATGAACACTGAAGCTTTCTTT.

CDR3 residues: CASSWGPSKNIQYF. The CDR3 nucleotides are TGTGCCAGTAGCTGGGGGCCTTCCAAAAACATTCAGTACTTC. The chain uses TRBV19 and TRBJ2-4; possibly TRBD1 for D (6 bases). The CDR3 covers 14 residues. CDR1 and CDR2 (germline): LNHDA, SQIVND (reference sequence). V was shortened by 6 bases and J by 2 bases, with 11 bases between the two germline ends. The complete variable domain, with remaining parts taken from reference TRBV19 and TRBJ2-4, reads DGGITQSPKYLFRKEGQNVTLSCEQNLNHDAMYWYRQDPGQGLRLIYYSQIVNDFQKGDIAEGYSVSREKKESFPLTVTSAQKNPTAFYLCASSWGPSKNIQYFGAGTRLSVL.

The chain carries TRBV5-1 and TRBJ2-2; D is unresolved. The ends were cut back, 2 bases at V and 2 bases at J, with 10 bases in the middle. CDR1 and CDR2 from the germline V gene are SGHRS and YFSETQ. The CDR3 loop spans 15 amino acids. CDR3 sequence: CASSFGLANTGELFF. Here the CDR3 DNA reads TGCGCCAGCAGCTTTGGGCTGGCAAACACCGGGGAGCTGTTTTTT.

The chain is built from TRBV10-2 and TRBJ1-1; possible D gene TRBD1, 5 bases. This CDR3 has 12 residues. V lost 6 bases and J lost 7, with 12 bases in between. Per the germline V gene, CDR1 is WSHSY and CDR2 is SAAADI. The CDR3 DNA is TGCGCCAGCAGGGACGGGGGTGGTGAAGCTTTCTTT. Its protein is CASRDGGGEAFF.

This clone was detected once. The chain recombines TRBV6-2 or TRBV6-3 with TRBJ2-3, with 7 bases identical to TRBD1. This CDR3 comprises 17 residues. V shed 2 bases, J shed 1 base, and the junction held 9 bases outside the gene matches. The V gene's germline CDR1 is MNHEY and CDR2 SVGEGT. As DNA, the CDR3 is TGTGCCAGCAGTTACCGTAGACAGGGTAGGGGCACAGATACGCAGTATTTT. This sequence encodes CASSYRRQGRGTDTQYF.

The genes are TRBV4-2 and TRBJ2-1; TRBD2 agrees at 10 bases. After removal of 3 bases from V and 9 bases from J, the junction contained 8 bases not matched to a gene. CDR1 is LGHNA and CDR2 is YNFKEQ in the germline V gene. The CDR3 is made up of 15 amino acids. This chain's CDR3 is CASSQERGGQGEQFF. The CDR3 nucleotides are TGTGCCAGCAGCCAGGAGCGGGGGGGCCAGGGTGAGCAGTTCTTC.

This chain joins TRBV18 and TRBJ2-7; D not resolved. V was clipped by 4 bases and J by 3 bases, with 13 bases between them. Germline V CDR1 and CDR2: KGHSH, LQKENI. This CDR3 has 14 residues. CDR3 in DNA: TGTGCCAGCTCACTGGCAGGAATAGACTACGAGCAGTACTTC. This gives the protein CASSLAGIDYEQYF.

The gene calls are TRBV2 and TRBJ2-5; D not resolved. CDR3 length: 14 amino acids. The V and J ends lost 4 bases and 4 bases respectively, with 13 bases between them. Germline values: CDR1 SNHLY, CDR2 FYNNEI. The CDR3 reads CASSGNYVVETQYF. The CDR3 nucleotides are TGTGCCAGCAGTGGCAACTATGTTGTAGAGACCCAGTACTTC.

The chain recombines TRBV4-1 with TRBJ1-5, with D tentatively TRBD1 (5 bases). Germline CDR1 and CDR2: MGHRA and YSYEKL. The V and J ends lost 0 bases and 4 bases respectively, with 13 bases between them. This CDR3 has 16 residues. Written as DNA, the CDR3 is TGCGCCAGCAGCCAAGATTGGGCAGGGCTTAATCAGCCCCAGCATTTT. Protein product: CASSQDWAGLNQPQHF.

The chain has TRBV28 and TRBJ2-5, with TRBD1 matching 10 bases. The CDR3 covers 14 residues. Germline-derived CDR1 and CDR2 are MDHEN and SYDVKM. V shed 4 bases and J 5 bases; nucleotides not matched to a gene: 4. Written as DNA, the CDR3 is TGTGCCAGCAGTTGGGGGACAGGGGTGGAGACCCAGTACTTC. Amino acids: CASSWGTGVETQYF.

The gene calls are TRBV25-1 and TRBJ2-5; tentatively, D is TRBD2 (6 bases). CDR1 and CDR2 (germline): MGHDK, SYGVNS. V lost 2 bases, J lost 4 bases, and 11 bases lay in between. This CDR3 is built from 14 residues. Here the CDR3 reads CASSETRGVETQYF. CDR3 DNA: TGTGCCAGCAGTGAAACCCGCGGGGTAGAGACCCAGTACTTC.

This rearrangement joins TRBV27 to TRBJ2-3, with TRBD1 identical over 7 bases. Germline V gene sequence: CDR1 MNHEY, CDR2 SMNVEV (reference sequence). The CDR3 consists of 13 residues. The J segment lost 5 bases and the V segment lost 6 bases, leaving 5 bases of the junction unmatched. CDR3 nucleotide sequence: TGTGCCAGCAGCGGGGCAGGGGGAGATACGCAGTATTTT. This encodes CASSGAGGDTQYF.

The count of this clone is one. J is TRBJ2-1 and V is TRBV4-3, with D possibly matching TRBD1 (6 bases). V was trimmed by 1 base and J by 4 bases, leaving 20 bases between them. CDR1 and CDR2 from the germline V gene are LGHNA and YSLEER. The CDR3 totals 18 residues. The CDR3 protein is CASSQATGRGQTYNEQFF. In DNA form, the CDR3 reads TGCGCCAGCAGCCAAGCTACAGGGAGAGGGCAGACTTACAATGAGCAGTTCTTC.

This clone has just a few counts. At one end the junction does not follow the germline gene, possibly because of a read error. V is TRBV10-1 and J is TRBJ2-7; D unclear. Germline V gives CDR1 WNHNN, CDR2 SYGVQD (reference sequence). The CDR3 has 11 residues. Written as DNA, the CDR3 is TGCGCCAGCACTGAGAACAGCGAGCAGTACTTC. Its protein product is CASTENSEQYF.

On this clone: Germline is not matched at one junction end, which may reflect a read error. The CDR3 coding sequence is TGCGCCAGCAGCTCCCGGACTACTAAGGAAAAACTGTTTTTT. Amino acids: CASSSRTTKEKLFF. The chain carries TRBV5-1 and TRBJ1-4; unclear D gene. The CDR3 totals 14 residues. The germline gives CDR1 SGHRS, CDR2 YFSETQ.

The rearrangement uses TRBV6-5 and TRBJ2-1, with a tentative D call TRBD1 (6 bases). CDR1 is MNHEY, CDR2 SVGAGI, per germline. This CDR3 spans 13 amino acids. The V end was cut by 2 bases, the J end by 6 bases, with 8 bases between. The CDR3 bases are TGTGCCAGCAGTTACGCGGACAGCAATGAGCAGTTCTTC. This encodes CASSYADSNEQFF.

This sequence joins TRBV6-1 and TRBJ1-2; 7 positions match TRBD1. The J segment lost 4 bases and the V segment lost 3 bases, leaving 2 bases of the junction unmatched. Per the germline V gene, CDR1 is MNHNS and CDR2 is SASEGT. This CDR3 spans 13 amino acids. The chain's CDR3 is CASSDQGVYGYTF. The CDR3 DNA reads as TGTGCCAGCAGTGATCAGGGGGTCTATGGCTACACCTTC.